A selection of T cell receptor beta chains follows, all from one sample in a study of CD8 T cells in Susac syndrome. From the immunoSEQ multiplex PCR reads, TCRdb called clonotypes with MiXCR, one entry per CDR3 protein. The sample contains about 200,000 distinct CDR3 sequences, roughly 91% of which appear only once. Material for sequencing was CD4+ T cells from PBMCs. All receptors come from a human donor with Susac syndrome. Both conserved end residues are part of each CDR3. The D gene is left open where the match is weak. Size is stated for part of the rows, as once, few or many counts, or as a class when the clone is expanded.

clone size: -; V gene: TRBV7-6; J gene: TRBJ2-7; D gene: -; CDR3 protein: CASSLEVGMAYEQYF; CDR3 DNA: TGTGCCAGCAGCTTAGAGGTTGGTATGGCCTACGAGCAGTACTTC
clone size: few; V gene: TRBV3-1; J gene: TRBJ2-2; D gene: TRBD1; CDR3 protein: CASSRNPTGDTGELFF; CDR3 DNA: TGTGCCAGCAGCCGAAACCCGACAGGGGACACCGGGGAGCTGTTTTTT
clone size: few; V gene: TRBV6-4; J gene: TRBJ2-3; D gene: -; CDR3 protein: CASSTGSTDTQYF; CDR3 DNA: TGTGCCAGCAGTACAGGCAGCACAGATACGCAGTATTTT
clone size: few; V gene: TRBV11-2; J gene: TRBJ2-1; D gene: -; CDR3 protein: CASSFYSNEQFF; CDR3 DNA: TGTGCCAGCAGCTTCTATAGCAATGAGCAGTTCTTC
clone size: -; V gene: TRBV6-6; J gene: TRBJ1-5; D gene: TRBD1; CDR3 protein: CASSYESGGSQPQHF; CDR3 DNA: TGTGCCAGCAGTTATGAATCAGGGGGCAGTCAGCCCCAGCATTTT
clone size: once; V gene: TRBV18; J gene: TRBJ2-3; D gene: TRBD1; CDR3 protein: CASSSGGPDTQYF; CDR3 DNA: TGTGCCAGCTCCTCAGGGGGCCCAGATACGCAGTATTTT
clone size: -; V gene: TRBV12-3/TRBV12-4; J gene: TRBJ1-6; D gene: TRBD1; CDR3 protein: CASSPGTGSSPLHF; CDR3 DNA: TGTGCCAGCAGTCCCGGGACAGGGAGCTCACCCCTCCACTTT
clone size: -; V gene: TRBV29-1; J gene: TRBJ2-3; D gene: TRBD2; CDR3 protein: CSVAGLAESTDTQYF; CDR3 DNA: TGCAGCGTTGCGGGACTAGCGGAATCAACAGATACGCAGTATTTT
clone size: -; V gene: TRBV28; J gene: TRBJ2-5; D gene: -; CDR3 protein: CASSETRRAPQYF; CDR3 DNA: TGTGCCAGCAGTGAAACCAGGCGAGCCCCCCAGTACTTC
clone size: -; V gene: TRBV20-1; J gene: TRBJ1-5; D gene: -; CDR3 protein: CSARVRQNNQPQHF; CDR3 DNA: TGCAGTGCTAGAGTACGGCAGAATAATCAGCCCCAGCATTTT
clone size: -; V gene: TRBV29-1; J gene: TRBJ2-2; D gene: -; CDR3 protein: CSVASSNTGELFF; CDR3 DNA: TGCAGCGTTGCCTCCTCTAACACCGGGGAGCTGTTTTTT
clone size: -; V gene: TRBV20-1; J gene: TRBJ1-1; D gene: -; CDR3 protein: CSARRGGVNTEAFF; CDR3 DNA: TGCAGTGCCAGAAGAGGGGGAGTAAACACTGAAGCTTTCTTT
clone size: -; V gene: TRBV6-2/TRBV6-3; J gene: TRBJ1-5; D gene: TRBD1; CDR3 protein: CASSYPGQNQPQHF; CDR3 DNA: TGTGCCAGCAGTTACCCGGGACAGAATCAGCCCCAGCATTTT
clone size: -; V gene: TRBV9; J gene: TRBJ2-3; D gene: -; CDR3 protein: CASSASGEATDTQYF; CDR3 DNA: TGTGCCAGCAGCGCATCAGGGGAGGCCACAGATACGCAGTATTTT
clone size: once; V gene: TRBV2; J gene: TRBJ2-2; D gene: -; CDR3 protein: CASSDSLLANTGELFF; CDR3 DNA: TGTGCCAGCAGTGACTCACTACTGGCGAACACCGGGGAGCTGTTTTTT
clone size: -; V gene: TRBV20-1; J gene: TRBJ2-1; D gene: TRBD2; CDR3 protein: CSAPDPGTSGYNEQFF; CDR3 DNA: TGCAGTGCTCCGGACCCTGGGACTAGCGGATACAATGAGCAGTTCTTC
clone size: -; V gene: TRBV20-1; J gene: TRBJ2-5; D gene: TRBD1; CDR3 protein: CSARTGTAKRTQYF; CDR3 DNA: TGCAGTGCTAGAACGGGGACAGCGAAGAGAACCCAGTACTTC
clone size: -; V gene: TRBV20-1; J gene: TRBJ1-5; D gene: -; CDR3 protein: CSASFPRRANQPQHF; CDR3 DNA: TGCAGTGCTAGCTTCCCTCGCCGGGCAAATCAGCCCCAGCATTTT
clone size: -; V gene: TRBV11-2; J gene: TRBJ1-1; D gene: -; CDR3 protein: CASSLGSLNTEAFF; CDR3 DNA: TGTGCCAGCAGCTTAGGCAGCCTGAACACTGAAGCTTTCTTT
clone size: -; V gene: TRBV25-1; J gene: TRBJ2-7; D gene: TRBD1; CDR3 protein: CASSTEQGAYEQYF; CDR3 DNA: TGTGCCAGCAGCACGGAACAGGGGGCCTACGAGCAGTACTTC
clone size: -; V gene: TRBV30; J gene: TRBJ1-1; D gene: -; CDR3 protein: CAWNRGQRNTEAFF; CDR3 DNA: TGTGCCTGGAATAGGGGCCAGAGGAACACTGAAGCTTTCTTT
clone size: few; V gene: TRBV7-3; J gene: TRBJ2-5; D gene: -; CDR3 protein: CASSLTGWETQYF; CDR3 DNA: TGTGCCAGCAGCTTAACAGGGTGGGAGACCCAGTACTTC
clone size: -; V gene: TRBV7-9; J gene: TRBJ2-7; D gene: -; CDR3 protein: CASSHGPTAGQYF; CDR3 DNA: TGTGCCAGCAGCCACGGACCCACCGCCGGGCAGTACTTC
clone size: -; V gene: TRBV18; J gene: TRBJ2-7; D gene: TRBD1; CDR3 protein: CASSPPQGAIYEQYF; CDR3 DNA: TGTGCCAGCTCACCACCGCAGGGGGCCATCTACGAGCAGTACTTC
clone size: -; V gene: TRBV19; J gene: TRBJ1-1; D gene: TRBD1; CDR3 protein: CASRIDSRGRDTEAFF; CDR3 DNA: TGTGCCAGTAGGATTGACTCCAGGGGGCGCGACACTGAAGCTTTCTTT
clone size: -; V gene: TRBV6-5; J gene: TRBJ2-7; D gene: TRBD2; CDR3 protein: CASRLGGGQTYEQYF; CDR3 DNA: TGTGCCAGCAGACTGGGCGGGGGGCAGACCTACGAGCAGTACTTC
clone size: -; V gene: TRBV30; J gene: TRBJ2-2; D gene: -; CDR3 protein: CAWDPTSQGTQAGELFF; CDR3 DNA: TGTGCCTGGGACCCGACCAGTCAGGGAACACAGGCCGGGGAGCTGTTTTTT
clone size: -; V gene: TRBV4-1; J gene: TRBJ1-5; D gene: -; CDR3 protein: CASSQDGGKNQPQHF; CDR3 DNA: TGCGCCAGCAGCCAAGATGGGGGGAAAAATCAGCCCCAGCATTTT
clone size: -; V gene: TRBV9; J gene: TRBJ1-1; D gene: -; CDR3 protein: CASSVGGRDEAFF; CDR3 DNA: TGTGCCAGCAGCGTAGGGGGCCGTGATGAAGCTTTCTTT
clone size: -; V gene: TRBV7-9; J gene: TRBJ1-1; D gene: -; CDR3 protein: CASSLNEYTEAFF; CDR3 DNA: TGTGCCAGCAGCTTAAACGAATACACTGAAGCTTTCTTT
clone size: -; V gene: TRBV11-2; J gene: TRBJ2-1; D gene: TRBD2; CDR3 protein: CASSLKILGLAGNNEQFF; CDR3 DNA: TGTGCCAGCAGCTTAAAGATTTTGGGTTTAGCGGGGAACAATGAGCAGTTCTTC
clone size: -; V gene: TRBV2; J gene: TRBJ1-2; D gene: -; CDR3 protein: CASRPGDIGYGYTF; CDR3 DNA: TGTGCCAGCAGGCCAGGGGATATCGGCTATGGCTACACCTTC
clone size: -; V gene: TRBV20-1; J gene: TRBJ1-5; D gene: -; CDR3 protein: CSAPVGTDSNQPQHF; CDR3 DNA: TGCAGTGCGCCCGTCGGCACGGATAGCAATCAGCCCCAGCATTTT
clone size: -; V gene: TRBV30; J gene: TRBJ1-4; D gene: TRBD1; CDR3 protein: CAWSTKTGASEKLFF; CDR3 DNA: TGTGCCTGGAGTACTAAAACAGGGGCGTCTGAAAAACTGTTTTTT
clone size: -; V gene: TRBV2; J gene: TRBJ2-6; D gene: -; CDR3 protein: CASSTGANVLTF; CDR3 DNA: TGTGCCAGCTCAACTGGGGCCAACGTCCTGACTTTC
clone size: -; V gene: TRBV7-3; J gene: TRBJ2-1; D gene: -; CDR3 protein: CASSLDIAPGEPYNEQFF; CDR3 DNA: TGTGCCAGCAGCTTAGACATAGCCCCGGGGGAGCCCTACAATGAGCAGTTCTTC
clone size: -; V gene: TRBV5-4; J gene: TRBJ2-5; D gene: -; CDR3 protein: CASSVQGGGETQYF; CDR3 DNA: TGTGCCAGCAGCGTCCAGGGCGGCGGAGAGACCCAGTACTTC
clone size: -; V gene: TRBV19; J gene: TRBJ1-5; D gene: TRBD1; CDR3 protein: CASSSRDRGPQPQHF; CDR3 DNA: TGTGCCAGTAGTTCCCGGGACAGGGGGCCTCAGCCCCAGCATTTT
clone size: once; V gene: TRBV6-5; J gene: TRBJ2-3; D gene: TRBD2; CDR3 protein: CASSYLGLAGAPDTQYF; CDR3 DNA: TGTGCCAGCAGCTACCTGGGACTAGCGGGAGCTCCAGATACGCAGTATTTT
clone size: -; V gene: TRBV11-2; J gene: TRBJ2-5; D gene: -; CDR3 protein: CASSLEEGRTQYF; CDR3 DNA: TGTGCCAGCAGCTTAGAAGAGGGGAGGACCCAGTACTTC
clone size: -; V gene: TRBV4-2; J gene: TRBJ1-5; D gene: -; CDR3 protein: CASSQVGFGGQPQHF; CDR3 DNA: TGTGCCAGCAGCCAAGTCGGTTTTGGGGGTCAGCCCCAGCATTTT
clone size: -; V gene: TRBV7-9; J gene: TRBJ1-3; D gene: -; CDR3 protein: CASSAGVSGNTIYF; CDR3 DNA: TGTGCCAGCAGCGCTGGAGTATCTGGAAACACCATATATTTT
clone size: -; V gene: TRBV5-4; J gene: TRBJ2-7; D gene: -; CDR3 protein: CASSLDRRDFTYEQYF; CDR3 DNA: TGTGCCAGCAGCTTGGATCGACGGGACTTTACCTACGAGCAGTACTTC